This T cell receptor (beta chain) was documented in a study of T cells in Graves' hyperthyroidism and ophthalmopathy. Study-wide results and limits: Appearing also in blood were most of the thyroid clonotypes expanded above 0.001.

TCR beta CDR3 regions were amplified from RNA transcripts. HTBI primers were used for first-round RT-PCR of the TCR CDR3. TCRdb called the multiplex PCR reads again in MiXCR, with one record for every CDR3 protein. The sample carries some 350,000 distinct CDR3 sequences, approximately 14% recorded once. Duration under 3 months, a NOSPECS grade of at least 4, and a Clinical Activity Score of at least 3 characterized the ophthalmopathy patients. Every diagnosis used clinical symptoms, serum thyroxine and TRAb, thyroid ultrasound and orbital computed tomography. Comment on this clonotype: Its antigen is not identified. Mismatch with germline at one junction end may stem from a read error.

The CDR3 is made up of 14 amino acids. Germline lookup yields CDR1 SSHAT and CDR2 FNYEAQ (reference sequence). Sequencing was performed on blood. The origin of this receptor is a woman between 35 and 50 years old with Graves' ophthalmopathy. The V and J genes are TRBV7-7 and TRBJ2-2; 8 bases agree with TRBD1. Written as DNA, the CDR3 is TGTGCTAGCAGCTTAGCGGCAGGGGGCAGGGAGCTGTTTTTT. Its translation: CASSLAAGGRELFF.